This TCR beta chain was sequenced during a study of Tregs in tolerant kidney transplant recipients. Study outcomes and limitations: Tregs expanded with activated donor B cells seemed most donor-specific. Validation in larger populations is needed because few patients were studied.

Trimming shortened V by 1 base and J by 0 bases, and 8 bases separated the two germline ends. Germline lookup yields CDR1 SEHNR and CDR2 FQNEAQ (reference sequence). CDR3 length equals 15 residues. Sequencing used immunoSEQ multiplex PCR; TCRdb keeps in-frame clones, though not all of them. Of over 50,000 clones listed, around 83% are singletons. Unstimulated Tregs (CD4+CD25+CD127-) and CD4+CD25- non-Tregs were sorted from PBMCs. On this clone: Its specificity is unknown.

Sequences were obtained from CD4+ T cells from blood. The sequence derives from a human donor in good health. This chain joins TRBV7-9 and TRBJ2-3; D unresolved. The CDR3 region has the DNA TGTGCCAGCAGCTTAGATCCCACTAGCACAGATACGCAGTATTTT. Its protein product is CASSLDPTSTDTQYF.